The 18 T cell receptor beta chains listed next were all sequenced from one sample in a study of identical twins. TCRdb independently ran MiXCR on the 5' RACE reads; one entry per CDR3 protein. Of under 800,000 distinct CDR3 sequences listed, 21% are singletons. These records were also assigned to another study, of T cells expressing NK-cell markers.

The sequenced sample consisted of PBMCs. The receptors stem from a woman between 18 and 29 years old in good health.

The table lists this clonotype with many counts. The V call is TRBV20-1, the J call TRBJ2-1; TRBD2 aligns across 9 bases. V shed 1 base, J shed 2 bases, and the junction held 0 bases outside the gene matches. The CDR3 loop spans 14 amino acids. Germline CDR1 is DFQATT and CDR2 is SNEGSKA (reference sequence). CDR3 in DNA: TGCAGTGCTAGAGGGACTAGCGCCTACAATGAGCAGTTCTTC. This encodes CSARGTSAYNEQFF.

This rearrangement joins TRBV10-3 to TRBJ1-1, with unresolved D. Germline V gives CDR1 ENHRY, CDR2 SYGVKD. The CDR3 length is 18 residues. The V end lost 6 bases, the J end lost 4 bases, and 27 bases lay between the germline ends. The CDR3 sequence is CAISFRPATSPRATEAFF. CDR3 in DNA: TGTGCCATCAGCTTTCGGCCAGCCACAAGCCCCCGTGCCACTGAAGCTTTCTTT.

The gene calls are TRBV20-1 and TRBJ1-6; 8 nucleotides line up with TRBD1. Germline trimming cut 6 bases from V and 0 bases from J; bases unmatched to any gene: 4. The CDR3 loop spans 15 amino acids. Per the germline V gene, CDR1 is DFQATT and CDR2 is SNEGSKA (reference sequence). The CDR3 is CSARQGSSYNSPLHF. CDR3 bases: TGCAGTGCACGACAGGGGAGCTCCTATAATTCACCCCTCCACTTT.

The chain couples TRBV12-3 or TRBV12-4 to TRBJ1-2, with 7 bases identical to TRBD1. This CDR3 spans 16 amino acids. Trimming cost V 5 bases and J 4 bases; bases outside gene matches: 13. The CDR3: CASSLRDSQAFYGYTF. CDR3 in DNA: TGTGCCAGCAGTCTGAGGGACAGTCAGGCCTTCTATGGCTACACCTTC.

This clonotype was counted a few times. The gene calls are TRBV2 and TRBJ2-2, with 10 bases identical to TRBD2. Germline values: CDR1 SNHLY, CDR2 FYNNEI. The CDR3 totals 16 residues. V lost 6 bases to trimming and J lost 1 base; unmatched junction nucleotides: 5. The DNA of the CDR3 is TGTGCCAGCAGCTGGACTAGCGGAAAGAACACCGGGGAGCTGTTTTTT. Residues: CASSWTSGKNTGELFF. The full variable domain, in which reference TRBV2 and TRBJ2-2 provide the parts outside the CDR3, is EPEVTQTPSHQVTQMGQEVILRCVPISNHLYFYWYRQILGQKVEFLVSFYNNEISEKSEIFDDQFSVERPDGSNFTLKIRSTKLEDSAMYFCASSWTSGKNTGELFFGEGSRLTVL.

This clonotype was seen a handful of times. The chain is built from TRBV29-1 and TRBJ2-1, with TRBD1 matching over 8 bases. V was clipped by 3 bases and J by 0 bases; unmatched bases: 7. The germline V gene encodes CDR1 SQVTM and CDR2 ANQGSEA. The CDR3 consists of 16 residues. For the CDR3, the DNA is TGCAGCGTTGACAGGGGGCAAACCGGCTCCTACAATGAGCAGTTCTTC. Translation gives CSVDRGQTGSYNEQFF.

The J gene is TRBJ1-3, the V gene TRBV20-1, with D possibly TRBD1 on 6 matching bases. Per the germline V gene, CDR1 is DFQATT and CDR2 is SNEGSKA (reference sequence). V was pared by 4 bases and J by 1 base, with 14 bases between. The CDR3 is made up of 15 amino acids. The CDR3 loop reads CSATDRLNSGNTIYF. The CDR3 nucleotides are TGCAGTGCTACTGACAGGTTGAATTCTGGAAACACCATATATTTT.

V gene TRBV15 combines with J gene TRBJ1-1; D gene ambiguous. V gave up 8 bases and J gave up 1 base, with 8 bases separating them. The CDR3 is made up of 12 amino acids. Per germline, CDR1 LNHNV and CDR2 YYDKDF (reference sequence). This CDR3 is CATENRNTEAFF. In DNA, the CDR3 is TGTGCCACCGAGAACAGGAACACTGAAGCTTTCTTT.

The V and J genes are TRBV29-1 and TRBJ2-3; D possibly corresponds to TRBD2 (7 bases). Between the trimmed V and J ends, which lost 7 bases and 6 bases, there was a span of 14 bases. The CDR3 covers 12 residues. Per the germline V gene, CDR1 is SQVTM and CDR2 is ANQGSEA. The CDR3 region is CSDRGAADTQYF. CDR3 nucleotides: TGCAGCGACCGGGGGGCAGCGGATACGCAGTATTTT.

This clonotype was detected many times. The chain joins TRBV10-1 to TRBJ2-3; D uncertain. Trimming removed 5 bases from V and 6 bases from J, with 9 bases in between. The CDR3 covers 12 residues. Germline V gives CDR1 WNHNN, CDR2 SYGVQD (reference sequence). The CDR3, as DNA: TGCGCCAGCAGTACGGGCCCGGATACGCAGTATTTT. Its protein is CASSTGPDTQYF.

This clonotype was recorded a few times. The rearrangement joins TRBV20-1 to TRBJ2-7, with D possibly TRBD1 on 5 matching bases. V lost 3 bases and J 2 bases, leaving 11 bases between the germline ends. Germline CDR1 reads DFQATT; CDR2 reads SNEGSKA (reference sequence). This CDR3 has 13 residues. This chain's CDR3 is CSARVGAAYEQYF. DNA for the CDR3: TGCAGTGCTAGGGTAGGGGCGGCCTACGAGCAGTACTTC.

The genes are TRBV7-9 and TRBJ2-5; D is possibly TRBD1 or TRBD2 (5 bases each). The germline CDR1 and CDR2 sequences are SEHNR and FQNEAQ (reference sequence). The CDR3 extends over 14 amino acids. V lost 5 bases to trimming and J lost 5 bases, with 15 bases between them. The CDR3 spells CASSARGEGETQYF. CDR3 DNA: TGTGCCAGCAGCGCTCGAGGGGAAGGGGAGACCCAGTACTTC.

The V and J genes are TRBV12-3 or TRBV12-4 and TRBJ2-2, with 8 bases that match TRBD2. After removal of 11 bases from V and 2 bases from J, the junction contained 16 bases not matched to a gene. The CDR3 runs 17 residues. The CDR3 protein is CACSGGGTRENTGELFF. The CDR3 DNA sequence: TGTGCCTGCTCCGGCGGAGGGACTAGAGAAAACACCGGGGAGCTGTTTTTT.

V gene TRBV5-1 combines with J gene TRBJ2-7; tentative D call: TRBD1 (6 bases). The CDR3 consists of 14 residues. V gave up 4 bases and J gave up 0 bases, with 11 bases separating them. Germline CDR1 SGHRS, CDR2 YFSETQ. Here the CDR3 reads CASSVGQISYEQYF. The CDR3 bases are TGCGCCAGCAGCGTCGGACAGATCTCCTACGAGCAGTACTTC.

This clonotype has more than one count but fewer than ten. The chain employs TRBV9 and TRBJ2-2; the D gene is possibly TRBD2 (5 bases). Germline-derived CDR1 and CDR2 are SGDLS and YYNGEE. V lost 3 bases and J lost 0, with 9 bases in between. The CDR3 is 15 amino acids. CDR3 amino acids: CASSASGSNTGELFF. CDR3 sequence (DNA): TGTGCCAGCAGCGCCAGCGGTTCGAACACCGGGGAGCTGTTTTTT.

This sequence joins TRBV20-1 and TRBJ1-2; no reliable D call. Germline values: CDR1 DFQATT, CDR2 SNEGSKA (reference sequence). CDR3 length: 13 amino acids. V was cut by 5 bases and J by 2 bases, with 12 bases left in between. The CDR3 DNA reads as TGCAGTGCTTTGCCGGGAGAAAACTATGGCTACACCTTC. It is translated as CSALPGENYGYTF.

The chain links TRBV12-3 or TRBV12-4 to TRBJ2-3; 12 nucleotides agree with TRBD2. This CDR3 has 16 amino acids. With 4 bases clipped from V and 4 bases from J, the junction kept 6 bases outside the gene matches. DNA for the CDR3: TGTGCCAGCAGTTCTAGACTAGCGGGGGCCTCAGATACGCAGTATTTT. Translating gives CASSSRLAGASDTQYF.

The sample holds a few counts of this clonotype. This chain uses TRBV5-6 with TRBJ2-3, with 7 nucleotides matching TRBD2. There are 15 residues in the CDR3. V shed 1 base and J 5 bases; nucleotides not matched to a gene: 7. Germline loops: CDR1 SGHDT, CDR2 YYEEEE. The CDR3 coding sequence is TGTGCCAGCAGCTTGCCTAGCGGTGGGGGAGATACGCAGTATTTT. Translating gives CASSLPSGGGDTQYF.